The clone carrying this TCR beta chain has a handful of counts. The antigen remains undetermined. PCR was performed using 60 Vbeta and 13 Jbeta primers. Here immunoSEQ multiplex PCR was the method, and the copy in TCRdb shows in-frame clones only, minus some. The table has 75,000 to 100,000 clones, about four fifths seen once. The data are from a study of cytomegalovirus exposure and HLA in healthy donors. General study findings and limits: Most TCR sequences were rare, but some public TCRs occurred in many donors. TCR beta V segments were, for the most part, productive about 87% or about 30% of the time in an earlier analysis. The authors later found most CMV-associated TCR beta chains appeared HLA-restricted. In vitro confirmation showed three CMV-associated chains to be CMV antigen specific.

Looked up from germline, CDR1 is MNHNS and CDR2 is SASEGT. The CDR3 covers 15 residues. Trimming took 0 bases from V and 6 from J; bases not matched to a gene: 3. Sequenced sample: PBMCs. The clonotype was recovered from a female donor in good health and CMV-seropositive. This chain uses TRBV6-1 with TRBJ2-2, with TRBD1 matching 8 bases. The CDR3 protein is CASSEATGEPGELFF. In DNA, the CDR3 is TGTGCCAGCAGTGAAGCGACAGGGGAGCCCGGGGAGCTGTTTTTT.